These 8 T cell receptor beta chains were sequenced from one sample in a study of blood T cell repertoires in COVID-19. Measured with immunoSEQ multiplex PCR; TCRdb has only the in-frame clones, and not every one. The sample contains 220,000 or so clones, more than 75% of which appear only once. Sequencing was done on a sample of PBMCs or T cells enriched from blood (not recorded which). The receptors come from a woman aged 45 to 65 who had recovered from COVID-19.

This clone occurred a few times. The chain uses TRBV6-4 and TRBJ1-2, with 11 bases fitting TRBD1. Germline V gene lookup returns CDR1 MRHNA and CDR2 SNTAGT. The CDR3 contains 14 residues. V gave up 6 bases and J gave up 3 bases; unmatched junction bases: 3. CDR3 amino acids: CASRKGQGDYGYTF. The CDR3, as DNA: TGTGCCAGCAGAAAGGGACAGGGGGACTATGGCTACACCTTC.

J is TRBJ2-1 and V is TRBV5-1; 9 bases agree with TRBD2. CDR3 length: 14 amino acids. The germline gives CDR1 SGHRS, CDR2 YFSETQ. Trimming removed 2 bases from V and 6 bases from J; junction bases left unmatched: 3. CDR3 in amino acids: CASSFVAGVNEQFF. CDR3 bases: TGCGCCAGCAGCTTCGTAGCGGGAGTCAATGAGCAGTTCTTC.

This clone was seen just once. The DNA of the CDR3 is TGCGCCAGCAGCTTGGTTGTTGGGCCACCCCTCCACTTT. It specifies CASSLVVGPPLHF. The chain employs TRBV5-1 and TRBJ1-6; D gene uncertain. Per germline, CDR1 SGHRS and CDR2 YFSETQ. The CDR3 is made up of 13 amino acids. The V and J ends lost 0 bases and 11 bases respectively, with 9 bases between them.

This sequence joins TRBV27 and TRBJ2-2; TRBD1 matches at 7 bases. The CDR3 is made up of 15 amino acids. Germline lookup yields CDR1 MNHEY and CDR2 SMNVEV (reference sequence). V lost 6 bases, J lost 0 bases, and 4 bases stayed unmatched. CDR3 amino acids: CASSWDSSNTGELFF. The CDR3 region has the DNA TGTGCCAGCAGCTGGGACAGCTCGAACACCGGGGAGCTGTTTTTT.

This chain connects TRBV3-1 (or the pseudogene TRBV3-2) to TRBJ2-4; 8 nucleotides align to TRBD1. CDR3 length equals 16 residues. The germline gives CDR1 LGHDT, CDR2 YNNKEL (reference sequence). J was trimmed by 1 base and V by 4 bases; bases with no gene match: 6. Written as DNA, the CDR3 is TGTGCCAGCAGCCCGAGACAGGGGCGGGCCAAAAACATTCAGTACTTC. Encoded protein: CASSPRQGRAKNIQYF.

The chain has TRBV25-1 and TRBJ2-5, with 10 bases aligning to TRBD2. J lost 2 bases, V lost 1 base, and 10 bases had no gene match. In germline, CDR1 is MGHDK, CDR2 SYGVNS. The CDR3 covers 18 residues. The CDR3 coding sequence is TGTGCCAGCAGTGAATGGGGTCTAGCGGGGGACCTACAAGAGACCCAGTACTTC. This sequence encodes CASSEWGLAGDLQETQYF.

This clone was seen only once. J is TRBJ2-7 and V is TRBV6-2 or TRBV6-3; 7 bases are shared with TRBD2. V dropped 4 bases and J dropped 7; count of bases not matched to a gene: 7. Germline V gene data show CDR1 as MNHEY and CDR2 as SVGEGT. CDR3 length equals 13 residues. CDR3 residues: CASSFAGVWEQYF. CDR3 sequence (DNA): TGTGCCAGCAGTTTCGCGGGGGTTTGGGAGCAGTACTTC.

The CDR3: CASSPTGTGAYGYTF. CDR3 nucleotides: TGTGCCAGCTCACCAACCGGGACAGGGGCGTATGGCTACACCTTC. The chain couples TRBV18 to TRBJ1-2, with 10 bases matching TRBD1. Germline assignment: CDR1 KGHSH and CDR2 LQKENI. The CDR3 is 15 amino acids. V shed 2 bases and J 5 bases; nucleotides not matched to a gene: 5. The whole variable domain, filled in from reference TRBV18 and TRBJ1-2, reads NAGVMQNPRHLVRRRGQEARLRCSPMKGHSHVYWYRQLPEEGLKFMVYLQKENIIDESGMPKERFSAEFPKEGPSILRIQQVVRGDSAAYFCASSPTGTGAYGYTFGSGTRLTVV.